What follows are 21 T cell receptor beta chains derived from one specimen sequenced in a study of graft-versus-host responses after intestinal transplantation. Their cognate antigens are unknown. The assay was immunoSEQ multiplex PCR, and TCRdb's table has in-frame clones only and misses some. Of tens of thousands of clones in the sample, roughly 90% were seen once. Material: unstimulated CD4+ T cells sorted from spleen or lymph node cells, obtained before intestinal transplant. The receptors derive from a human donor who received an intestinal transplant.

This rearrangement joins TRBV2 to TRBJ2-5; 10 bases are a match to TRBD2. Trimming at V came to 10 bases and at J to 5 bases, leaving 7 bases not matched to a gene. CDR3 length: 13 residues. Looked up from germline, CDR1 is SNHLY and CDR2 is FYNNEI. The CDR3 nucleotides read TGTGCCAAAGCGGGGGGGCCTTCCGAGACCCAGTACTTC. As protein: CAKAGGPSETQYF.

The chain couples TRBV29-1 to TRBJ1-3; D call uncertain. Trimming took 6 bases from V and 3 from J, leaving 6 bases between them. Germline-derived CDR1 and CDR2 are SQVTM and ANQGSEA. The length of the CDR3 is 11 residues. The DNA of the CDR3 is TGCAGCGTCCACGGTGGAAACACCATATATTTT. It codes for CSVHGGNTIYF.

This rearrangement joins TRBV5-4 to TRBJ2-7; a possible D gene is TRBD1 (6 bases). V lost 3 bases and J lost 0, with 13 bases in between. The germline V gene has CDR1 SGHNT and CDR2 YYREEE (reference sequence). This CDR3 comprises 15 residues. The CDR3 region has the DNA TGTGCCAGCAGCTCCCGGGACACCAGCTCCTACGAGCAGTACTTC. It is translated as CASSSRDTSSYEQYF.

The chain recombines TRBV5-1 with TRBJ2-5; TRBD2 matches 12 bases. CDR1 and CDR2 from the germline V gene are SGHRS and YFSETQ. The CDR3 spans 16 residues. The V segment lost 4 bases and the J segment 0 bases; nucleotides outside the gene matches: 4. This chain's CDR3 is CASSRGTSGYQETQYF. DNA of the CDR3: TGCGCCAGCAGCCGGGGGACTAGCGGGTACCAAGAGACCCAGTACTTC. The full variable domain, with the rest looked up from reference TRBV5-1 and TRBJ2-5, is KAGVTQTPRYLIKTRGQQVTLSCSPISGHRSVSWYQQTPGQGLQFLFEYFSETQRNKGNFPGRFSGRQFSNSRSEMNVSTLELGDSALYLCASSRGTSGYQETQYFGPGTRLLVL.

CDR3 nucleotides: TGTGCCAGCAGAGGACAGGGGACCTATGGCTACACCTTC. This sequence encodes CASRGQGTYGYTF. V and J are TRBV9 and TRBJ1-2; the match to TRBD1 covers 9 bases. J gave up 4 bases and V 5 bases, and 3 bases lay outside the gene matches. Germline V gene lookup returns CDR1 SGDLS and CDR2 YYNGEE. The length of the CDR3 is 13 residues. The full variable domain, rest sourced from reference TRBV9 and TRBJ1-2, is DSGVTQTPKHLITATGQRVTLRCSPRSGDLSVYWYQQSLDQGLQFLIQYYNGEERAKGNILERFSAQQFPDLHSELNLSSLELGDSALYFCASRGQGTYGYTFGSGTRLTVV.

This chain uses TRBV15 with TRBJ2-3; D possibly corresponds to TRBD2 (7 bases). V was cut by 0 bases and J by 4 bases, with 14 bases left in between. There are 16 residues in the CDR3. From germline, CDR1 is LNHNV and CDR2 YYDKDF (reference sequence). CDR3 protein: CATSREEGGPADTQYF. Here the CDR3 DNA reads TGTGCCACCAGCAGAGAGGAGGGGGGGCCGGCAGATACGCAGTATTTT. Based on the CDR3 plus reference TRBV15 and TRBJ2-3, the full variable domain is DAMVIQNPRYQVTQFGKPVTLSCSQTLNHNVMYWYQQKSSQAPKLLFHYYDKDFNNEADTPDNFQSRRPNTSFCFLDIRSPGLGDTAMYLCATSREEGGPADTQYFGPGTRLTVL.

In DNA, the CDR3 is TGCGCCAGCAGCTTGGCCACGGACAGGGCCTACGAGCAGTACTTC. Protein product: CASSLATDRAYEQYF. The chain uses TRBV5-1 and TRBJ2-7; 8 bases are shared with TRBD1. J was trimmed by 2 bases and V by 0 bases; bases with no gene match: 4. The CDR3 totals 15 residues. Per the germline V gene, CDR1 is SGHRS and CDR2 is YFSETQ. Based on the CDR3 plus reference TRBV5-1 and TRBJ2-7, the full variable domain is KAGVTQTPRYLIKTRGQQVTLSCSPISGHRSVSWYQQTPGQGLQFLFEYFSETQRNKGNFPGRFSGRQFSNSRSEMNVSTLELGDSALYLCASSLATDRAYEQYFGPGTRLTVT.

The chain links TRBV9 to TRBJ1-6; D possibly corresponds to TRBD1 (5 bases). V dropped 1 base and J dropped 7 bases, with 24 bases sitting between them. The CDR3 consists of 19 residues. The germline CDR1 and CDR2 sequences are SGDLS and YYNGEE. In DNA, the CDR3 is TGTGCCAGCAGCGTAACGATAGTGACCGGGACGGGAGAAAATTCACCCCTCCACTTT. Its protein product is CASSVTIVTGTGENSPLHF.

The chain's CDR3 is CSVAGTGVTEAFF. In DNA form, the CDR3 reads TGCAGCGTCGCCGGGACAGGGGTCACTGAAGCTTTCTTT. V gene TRBV29-1 combines with J gene TRBJ1-1, with 10 bases that match TRBD1. This CDR3 comprises 13 residues. V trimming: 6 bases; J trimming: 4 bases; junction bases outside the gene matches: 5. Germline values: CDR1 SQVTM, CDR2 ANQGSEA.

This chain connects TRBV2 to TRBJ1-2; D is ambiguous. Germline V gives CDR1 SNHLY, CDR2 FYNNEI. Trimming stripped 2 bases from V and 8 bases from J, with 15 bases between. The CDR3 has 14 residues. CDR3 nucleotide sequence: TGTGCCAGCAGTGAAAGTTACGACACTAGAGGCTACACCTTC. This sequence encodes CASSESYDTRGYTF.

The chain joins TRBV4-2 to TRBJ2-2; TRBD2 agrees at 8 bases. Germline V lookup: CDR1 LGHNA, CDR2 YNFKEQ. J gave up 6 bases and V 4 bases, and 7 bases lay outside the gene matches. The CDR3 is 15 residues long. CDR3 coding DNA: TGTGCCAGCAGCCCGCAAGCGGGGGCGGCCGGGGAGCTGTTTTTT. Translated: CASSPQAGAAGELFF.

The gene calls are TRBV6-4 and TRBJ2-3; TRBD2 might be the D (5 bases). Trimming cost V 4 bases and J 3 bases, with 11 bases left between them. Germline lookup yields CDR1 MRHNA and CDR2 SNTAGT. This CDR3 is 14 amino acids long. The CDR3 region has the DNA TGTGCCAGCAGTGCGTCGCTAGCAACAGATACGCAGTATTTT. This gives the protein CASSASLATDTQYF.

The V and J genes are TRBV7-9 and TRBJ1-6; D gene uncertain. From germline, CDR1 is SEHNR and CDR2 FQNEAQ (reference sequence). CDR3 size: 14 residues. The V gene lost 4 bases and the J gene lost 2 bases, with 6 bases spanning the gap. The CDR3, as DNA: TGTGCCAGCAGCTCGGTTGCCTATAATTCACCCCTCCACTTT. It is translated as CASSSVAYNSPLHF.

The CDR3 nucleotides read TGCGCCAGCAGCTTGGCCAGGGAAGGGGGCATCTATGGCTACACCTTC. Its protein is CASSLAREGGIYGYTF. The chain uses TRBV5-1 and TRBJ1-2, with 7 bases that match TRBD1. Germline values: CDR1 SGHRS, CDR2 YFSETQ. The CDR3 sequence is 16 residues long. The ends lost 0 bases at V and 4 bases at J; junction bases unmatched: 9.

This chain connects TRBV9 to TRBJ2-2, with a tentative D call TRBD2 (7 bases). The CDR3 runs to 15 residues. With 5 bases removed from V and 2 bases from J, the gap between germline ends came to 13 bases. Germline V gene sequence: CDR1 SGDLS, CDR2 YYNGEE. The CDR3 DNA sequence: TGTGCCAGCAGTCAAGGGGGGGGCAACACCGGGGAGCTGTTTTTT. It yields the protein CASSQGGGNTGELFF.

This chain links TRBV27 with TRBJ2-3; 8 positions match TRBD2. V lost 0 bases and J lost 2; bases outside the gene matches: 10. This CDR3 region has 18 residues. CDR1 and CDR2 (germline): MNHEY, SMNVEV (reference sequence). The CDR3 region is CASSLSRGGGEYTDTQYF. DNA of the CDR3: TGTGCCAGCAGTTTATCCCGGGGGGGAGGGGAGTACACAGATACGCAGTATTTT.

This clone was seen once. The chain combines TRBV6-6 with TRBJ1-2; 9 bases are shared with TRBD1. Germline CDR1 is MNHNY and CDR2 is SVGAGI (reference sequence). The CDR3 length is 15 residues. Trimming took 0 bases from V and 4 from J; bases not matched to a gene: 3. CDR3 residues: CASSYSDRGVYGYTF. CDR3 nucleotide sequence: TGTGCCAGCAGTTACTCAGACAGGGGGGTCTATGGCTACACCTTC.

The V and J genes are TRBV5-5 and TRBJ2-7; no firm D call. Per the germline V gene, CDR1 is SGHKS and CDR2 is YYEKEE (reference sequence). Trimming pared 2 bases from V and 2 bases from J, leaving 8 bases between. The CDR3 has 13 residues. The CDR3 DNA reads TGTGCCAGCAGCTTTGGCAGGACCTACGAGCAGTACTTC. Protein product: CASSFGRTYEQYF.

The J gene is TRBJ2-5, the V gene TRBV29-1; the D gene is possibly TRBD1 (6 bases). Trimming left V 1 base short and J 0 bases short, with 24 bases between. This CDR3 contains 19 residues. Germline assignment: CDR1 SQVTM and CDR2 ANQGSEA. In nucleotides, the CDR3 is TGCAGCGTTGAAGTGGTAGGGGGAAGGGGCGGGTTATACCAAGAGACCCAGTACTTC. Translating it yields CSVEVVGGRGGLYQETQYF.

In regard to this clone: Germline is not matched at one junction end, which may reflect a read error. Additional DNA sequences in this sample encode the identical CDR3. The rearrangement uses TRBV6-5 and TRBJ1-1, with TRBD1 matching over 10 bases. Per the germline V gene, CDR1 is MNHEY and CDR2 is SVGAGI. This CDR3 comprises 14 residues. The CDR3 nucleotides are TGTGCCAGCAGTAACGGACAGGGGGGGACTGAAGCCTTCTTT. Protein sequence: CASSNGQGGTEAFF.

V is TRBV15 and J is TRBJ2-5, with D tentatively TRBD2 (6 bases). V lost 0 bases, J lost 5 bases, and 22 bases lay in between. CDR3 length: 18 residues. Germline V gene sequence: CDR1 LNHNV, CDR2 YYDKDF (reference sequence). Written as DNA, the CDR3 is TGTGCCACCAGCAGAGAACCCCGTTCTCTAGCGTTGGAGGAGACCCAGTACTTC. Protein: CATSREPRSLALEETQYF.